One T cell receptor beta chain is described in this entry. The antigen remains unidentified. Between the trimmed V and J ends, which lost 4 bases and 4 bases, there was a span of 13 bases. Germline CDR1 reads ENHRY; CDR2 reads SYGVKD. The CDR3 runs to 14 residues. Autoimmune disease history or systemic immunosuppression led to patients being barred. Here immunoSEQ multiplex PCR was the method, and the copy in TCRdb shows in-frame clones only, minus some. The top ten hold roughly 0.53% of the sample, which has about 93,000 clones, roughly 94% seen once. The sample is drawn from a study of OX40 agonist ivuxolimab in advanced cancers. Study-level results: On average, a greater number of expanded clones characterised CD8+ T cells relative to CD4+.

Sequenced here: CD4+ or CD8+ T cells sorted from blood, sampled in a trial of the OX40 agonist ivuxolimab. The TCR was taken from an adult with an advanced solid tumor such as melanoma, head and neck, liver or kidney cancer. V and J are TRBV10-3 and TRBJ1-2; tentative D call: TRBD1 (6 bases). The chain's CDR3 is CAISGTGNGYGYTF. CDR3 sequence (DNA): TGTGCCATCAGTGGAACAGGGAATGGCTATGGCTACACCTTC.